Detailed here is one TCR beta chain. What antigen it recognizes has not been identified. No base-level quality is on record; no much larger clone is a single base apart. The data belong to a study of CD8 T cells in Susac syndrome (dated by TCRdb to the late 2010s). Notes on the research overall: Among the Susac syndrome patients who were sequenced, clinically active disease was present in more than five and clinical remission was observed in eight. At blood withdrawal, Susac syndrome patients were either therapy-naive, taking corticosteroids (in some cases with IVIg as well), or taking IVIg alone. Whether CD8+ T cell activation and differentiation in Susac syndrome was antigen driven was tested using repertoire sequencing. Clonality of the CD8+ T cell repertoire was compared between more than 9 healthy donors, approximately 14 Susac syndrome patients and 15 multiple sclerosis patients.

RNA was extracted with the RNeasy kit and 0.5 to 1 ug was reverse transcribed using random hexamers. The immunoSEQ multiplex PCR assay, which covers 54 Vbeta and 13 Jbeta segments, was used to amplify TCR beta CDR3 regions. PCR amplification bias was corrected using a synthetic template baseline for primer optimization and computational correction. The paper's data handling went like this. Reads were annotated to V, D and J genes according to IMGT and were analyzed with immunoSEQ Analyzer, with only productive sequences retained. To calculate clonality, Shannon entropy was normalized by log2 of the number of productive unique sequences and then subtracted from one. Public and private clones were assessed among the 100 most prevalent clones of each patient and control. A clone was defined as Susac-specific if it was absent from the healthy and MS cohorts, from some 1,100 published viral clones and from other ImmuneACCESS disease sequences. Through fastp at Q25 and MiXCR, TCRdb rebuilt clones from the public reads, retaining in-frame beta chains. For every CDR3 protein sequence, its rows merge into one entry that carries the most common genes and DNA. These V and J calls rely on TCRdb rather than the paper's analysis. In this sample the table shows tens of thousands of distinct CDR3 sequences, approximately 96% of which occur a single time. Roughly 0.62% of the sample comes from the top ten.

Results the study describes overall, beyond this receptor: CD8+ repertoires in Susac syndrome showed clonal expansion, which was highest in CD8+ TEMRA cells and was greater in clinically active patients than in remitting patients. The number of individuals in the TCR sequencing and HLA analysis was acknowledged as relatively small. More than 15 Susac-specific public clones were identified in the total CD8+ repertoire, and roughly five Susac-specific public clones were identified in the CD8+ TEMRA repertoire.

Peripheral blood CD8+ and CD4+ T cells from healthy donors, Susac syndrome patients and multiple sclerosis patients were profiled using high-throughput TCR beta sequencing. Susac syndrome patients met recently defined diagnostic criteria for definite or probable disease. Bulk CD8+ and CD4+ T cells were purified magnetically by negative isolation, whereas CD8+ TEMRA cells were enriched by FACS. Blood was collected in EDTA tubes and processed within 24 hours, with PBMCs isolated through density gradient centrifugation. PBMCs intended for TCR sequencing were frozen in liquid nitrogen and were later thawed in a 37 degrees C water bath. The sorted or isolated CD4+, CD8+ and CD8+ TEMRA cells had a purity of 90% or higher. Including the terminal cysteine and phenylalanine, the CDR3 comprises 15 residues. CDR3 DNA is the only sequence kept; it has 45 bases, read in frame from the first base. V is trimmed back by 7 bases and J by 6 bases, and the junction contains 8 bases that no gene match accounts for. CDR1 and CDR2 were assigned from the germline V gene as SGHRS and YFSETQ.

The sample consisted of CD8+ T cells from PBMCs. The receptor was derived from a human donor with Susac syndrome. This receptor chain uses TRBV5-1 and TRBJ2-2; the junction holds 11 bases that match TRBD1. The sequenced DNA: TGCGCCAGCGGATCCGGACAGGGGGCGCCCGGGGAGCTGTTTTTT. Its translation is CASGSGQGAPGELFF.